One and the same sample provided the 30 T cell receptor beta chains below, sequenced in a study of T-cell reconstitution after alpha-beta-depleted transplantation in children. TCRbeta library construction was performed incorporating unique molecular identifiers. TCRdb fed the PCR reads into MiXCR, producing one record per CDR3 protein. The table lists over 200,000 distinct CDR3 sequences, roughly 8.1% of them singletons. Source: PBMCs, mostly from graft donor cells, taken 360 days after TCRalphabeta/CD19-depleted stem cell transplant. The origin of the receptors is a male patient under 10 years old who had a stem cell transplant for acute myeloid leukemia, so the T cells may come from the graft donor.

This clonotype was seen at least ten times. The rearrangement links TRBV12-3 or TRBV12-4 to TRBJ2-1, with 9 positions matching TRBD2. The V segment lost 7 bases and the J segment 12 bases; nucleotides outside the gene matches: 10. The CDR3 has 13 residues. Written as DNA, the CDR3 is TGTGCCAGCACCTTAGGGACTAGCCGGGCGCAGTTCTTC. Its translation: CASTLGTSRAQFF.

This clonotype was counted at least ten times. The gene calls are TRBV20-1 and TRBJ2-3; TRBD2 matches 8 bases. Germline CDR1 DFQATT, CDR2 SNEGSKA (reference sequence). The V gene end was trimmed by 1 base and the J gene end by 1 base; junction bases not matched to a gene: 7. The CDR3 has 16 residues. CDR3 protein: CSARGPAREGTDTQYF. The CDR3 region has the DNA TGCAGTGCTAGAGGGCCGGCGCGGGAGGGCACAGATACGCAGTATTTT.

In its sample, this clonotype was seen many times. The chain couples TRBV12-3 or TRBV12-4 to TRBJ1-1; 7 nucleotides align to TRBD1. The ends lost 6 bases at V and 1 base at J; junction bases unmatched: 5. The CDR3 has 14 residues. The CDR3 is CASSATGKNTEAFF. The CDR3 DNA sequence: TGTGCCAGCAGCGCGACAGGGAAGAACACTGAAGCTTTCTTT.

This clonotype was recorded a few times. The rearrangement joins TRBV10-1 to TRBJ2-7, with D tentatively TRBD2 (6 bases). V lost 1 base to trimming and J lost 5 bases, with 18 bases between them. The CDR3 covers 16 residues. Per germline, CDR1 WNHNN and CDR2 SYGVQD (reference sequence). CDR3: CASSEFGGGRLNEQYV. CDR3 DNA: TGCGCCAGCAGTGAGTTCGGGGGAGGTCGTCTAAACGAGCAGTACGTC.

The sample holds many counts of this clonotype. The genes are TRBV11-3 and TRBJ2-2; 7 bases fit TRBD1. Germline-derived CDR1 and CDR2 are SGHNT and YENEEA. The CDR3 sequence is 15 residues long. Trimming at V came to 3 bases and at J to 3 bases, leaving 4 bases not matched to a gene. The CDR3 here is CASSLSGQDTGELFF. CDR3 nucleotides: TGTGCCAGCAGCTTGTCCGGACAGGACACCGGGGAGCTGTTTTTT.

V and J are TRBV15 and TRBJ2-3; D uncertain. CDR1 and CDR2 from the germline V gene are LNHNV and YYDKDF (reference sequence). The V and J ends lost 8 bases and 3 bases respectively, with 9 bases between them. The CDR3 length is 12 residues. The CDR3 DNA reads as TGTGCCACCGGTGGTAGGACAGATACGCAGTATTTT. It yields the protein CATGGRTDTQYF. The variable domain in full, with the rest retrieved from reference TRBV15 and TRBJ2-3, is DAMVIQNPRYQVTQFGKPVTLSCSQTLNHNVMYWYQQKSSQAPKLLFHYYDKDFNNEADTPDNFQSRRPNTSFCFLDIRSPGLGDTAMYLCATGGRTDTQYFGPGTRLTVL.

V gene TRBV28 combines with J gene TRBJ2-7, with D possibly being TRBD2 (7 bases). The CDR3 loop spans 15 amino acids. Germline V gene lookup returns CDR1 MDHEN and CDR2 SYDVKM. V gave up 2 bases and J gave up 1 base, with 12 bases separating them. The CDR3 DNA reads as TGTGCCAGCAGTTTAAGGGGGGGCGGTTCCTACGAGCAGTACTTC. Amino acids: CASSLRGGGSYEQYF.

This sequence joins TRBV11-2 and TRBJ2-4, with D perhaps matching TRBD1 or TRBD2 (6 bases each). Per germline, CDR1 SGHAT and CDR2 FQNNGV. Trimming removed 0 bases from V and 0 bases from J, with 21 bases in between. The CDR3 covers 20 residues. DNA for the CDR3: TGTGCCAGCAGCTTAGAAAGGGGGGACCCACTCCGCGTAGCCAAAAACATTCAGTACTTC. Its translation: CASSLERGDPLRVAKNIQYF.

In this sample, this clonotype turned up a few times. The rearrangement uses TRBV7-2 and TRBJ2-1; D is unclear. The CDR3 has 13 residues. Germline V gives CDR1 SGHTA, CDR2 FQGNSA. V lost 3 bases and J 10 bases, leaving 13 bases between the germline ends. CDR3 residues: CASSFYELPEQFF. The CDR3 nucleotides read TGTGCCAGCAGCTTTTATGAGCTCCCCGAGCAGTTCTTC.

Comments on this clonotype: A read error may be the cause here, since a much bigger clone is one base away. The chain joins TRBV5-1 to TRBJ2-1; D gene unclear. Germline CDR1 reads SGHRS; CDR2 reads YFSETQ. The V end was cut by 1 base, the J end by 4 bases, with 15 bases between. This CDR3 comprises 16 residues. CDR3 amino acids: CASSLTPHNIYNEQFF. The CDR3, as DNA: TGCGCCAGCAGCTTGACCCCACACAATATATACAATGAGCAGTTCTTC.

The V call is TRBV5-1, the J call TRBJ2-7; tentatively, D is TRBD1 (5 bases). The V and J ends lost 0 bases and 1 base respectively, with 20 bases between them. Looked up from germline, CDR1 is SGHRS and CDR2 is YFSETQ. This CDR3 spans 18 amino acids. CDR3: CASSLGPGIQAYSYEQYV. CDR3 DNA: TGCGCCAGCAGCTTGGGGCCAGGGATCCAGGCGTATTCCTACGAGCAGTACGTC.

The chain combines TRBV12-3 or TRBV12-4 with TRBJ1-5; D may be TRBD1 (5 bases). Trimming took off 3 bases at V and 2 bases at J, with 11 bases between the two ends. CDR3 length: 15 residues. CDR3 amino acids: CASSFFGTGNQPQHF. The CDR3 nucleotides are TGTGCCAGCAGTTTTTTCGGGACGGGCAATCAGCCCCAGCATTTT.

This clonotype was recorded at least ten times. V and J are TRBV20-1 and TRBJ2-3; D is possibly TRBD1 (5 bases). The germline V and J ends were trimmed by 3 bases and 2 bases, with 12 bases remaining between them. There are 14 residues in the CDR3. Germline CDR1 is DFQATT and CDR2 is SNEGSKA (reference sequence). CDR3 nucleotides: TGCAGTGCTAGTTATGGGGCCAACACAGATACGCAGTATTTT. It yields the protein CSASYGANTDTQYF.

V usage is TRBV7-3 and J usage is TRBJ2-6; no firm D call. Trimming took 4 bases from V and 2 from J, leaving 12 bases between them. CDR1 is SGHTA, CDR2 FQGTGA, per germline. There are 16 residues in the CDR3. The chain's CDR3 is CASSYSFRTGANVLTF. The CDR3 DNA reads TGTGCCAGCAGCTATTCCTTCCGGACTGGGGCCAACGTCCTGACTTTC.

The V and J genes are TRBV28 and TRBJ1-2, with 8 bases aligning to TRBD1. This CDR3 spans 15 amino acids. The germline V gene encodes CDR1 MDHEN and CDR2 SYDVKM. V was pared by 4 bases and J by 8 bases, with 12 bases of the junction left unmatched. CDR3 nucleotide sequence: TGTGCCAGCAGTTCCCGGACAGGGTTGGCTAAGGGCTACACCTTC. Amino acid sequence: CASSSRTGLAKGYTF.

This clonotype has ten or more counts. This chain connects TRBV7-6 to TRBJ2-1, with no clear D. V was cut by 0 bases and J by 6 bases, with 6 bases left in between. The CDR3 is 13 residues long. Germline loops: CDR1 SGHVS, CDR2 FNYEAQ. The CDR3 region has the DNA TGTGCCAGCAGCTTAGCGGGCCGCAATGAGCAGTTCTTC. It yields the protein CASSLAGRNEQFF.

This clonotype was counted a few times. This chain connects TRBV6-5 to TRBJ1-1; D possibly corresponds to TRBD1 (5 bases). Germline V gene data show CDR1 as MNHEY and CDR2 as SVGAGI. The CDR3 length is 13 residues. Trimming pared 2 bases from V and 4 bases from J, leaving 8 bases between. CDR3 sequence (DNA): TGTGCCAGCAGTTACAGGGGCCTCACTGAAGCTTTCTTT. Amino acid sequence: CASSYRGLTEAFF.

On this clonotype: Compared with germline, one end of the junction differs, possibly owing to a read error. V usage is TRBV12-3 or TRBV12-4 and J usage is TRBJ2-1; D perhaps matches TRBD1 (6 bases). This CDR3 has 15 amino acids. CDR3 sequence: CASSVAGVLTNEQFF. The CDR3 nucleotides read TGTGCCAGCAGTGTAGCAGGGGTTCTGACCAATGAGCAGTTCTTC.

The CDR3 nucleotides read TGTGCCACCAGCAGAGTCGCCAGGGACCCAGATACGCAGTATTTT. Amino acid sequence: CATSRVARDPDTQYF. The chain uses TRBV15 and TRBJ2-3; D might be TRBD1 or TRBD2, each matching 5 bases. The CDR3 is made up of 15 amino acids. Germline loops: CDR1 LNHNV, CDR2 YYDKDF (reference sequence). The V and J ends lost 1 base and 4 bases respectively, with 12 bases between them.

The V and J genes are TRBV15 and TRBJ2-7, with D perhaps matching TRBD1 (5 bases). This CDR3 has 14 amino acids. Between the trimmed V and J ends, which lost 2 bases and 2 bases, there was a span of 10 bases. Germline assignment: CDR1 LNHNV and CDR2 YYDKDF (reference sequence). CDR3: CATSRRSGPYEQYF. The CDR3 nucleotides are TGTGCCACCAGCAGACGGTCAGGGCCCTACGAGCAGTACTTC.

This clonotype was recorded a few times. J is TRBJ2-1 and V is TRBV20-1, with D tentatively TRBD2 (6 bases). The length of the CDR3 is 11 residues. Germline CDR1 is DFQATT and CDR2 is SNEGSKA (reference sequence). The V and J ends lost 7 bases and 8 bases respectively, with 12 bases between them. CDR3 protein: CSGGEVDEQFF. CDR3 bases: TGCAGTGGGGGGGAGGTCGATGAGCAGTTCTTC.

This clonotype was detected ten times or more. DNA for the CDR3: TGTGCCACCAGCAGACCGTCAGGGACCCAGTACTTC. Its translation: CATSRPSGTQYF. The chain joins TRBV15 to TRBJ2-5; unclear D gene. The CDR3 has 12 residues. Deletions cut 2 bases from V and 7 bases from J, with 8 bases between. The germline V gene has CDR1 LNHNV and CDR2 YYDKDF (reference sequence).

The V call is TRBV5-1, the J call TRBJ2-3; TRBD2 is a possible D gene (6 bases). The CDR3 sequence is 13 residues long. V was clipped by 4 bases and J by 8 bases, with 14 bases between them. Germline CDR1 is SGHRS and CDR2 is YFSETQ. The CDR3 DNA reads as TGCGCCAGCAGCACCCCGGACGGGGGTACGCAGTATTTT. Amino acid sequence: CASSTPDGGTQYF.

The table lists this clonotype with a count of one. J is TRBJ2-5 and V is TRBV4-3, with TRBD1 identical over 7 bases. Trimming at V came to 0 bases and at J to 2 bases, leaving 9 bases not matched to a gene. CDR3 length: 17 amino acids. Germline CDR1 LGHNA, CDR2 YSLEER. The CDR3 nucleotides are TGCGCCAGCAGCCAAGAACCCGACAGGGCCACTCAAGAGACCCAGTACTTC. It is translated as CASSQEPDRATQETQYF.

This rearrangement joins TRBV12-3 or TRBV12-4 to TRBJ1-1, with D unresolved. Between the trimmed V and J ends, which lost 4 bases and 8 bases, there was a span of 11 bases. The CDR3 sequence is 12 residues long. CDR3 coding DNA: TGTGCCAGCAGTTGGTTCGTCCAAGAAGCTTTCTTT. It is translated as CASSWFVQEAFF.

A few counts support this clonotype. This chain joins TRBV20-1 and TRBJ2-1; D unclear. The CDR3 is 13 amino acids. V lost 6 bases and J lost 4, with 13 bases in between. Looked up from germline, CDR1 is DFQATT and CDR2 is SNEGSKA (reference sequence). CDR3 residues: CSARSSWYNEQFF. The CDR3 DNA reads TGCAGTGCGAGGTCTAGTTGGTACAATGAGCAGTTCTTC.

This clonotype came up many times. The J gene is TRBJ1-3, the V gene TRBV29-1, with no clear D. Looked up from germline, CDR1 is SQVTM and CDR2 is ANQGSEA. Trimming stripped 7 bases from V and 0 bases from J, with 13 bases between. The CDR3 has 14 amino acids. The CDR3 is CSASDLSSGNTIYF. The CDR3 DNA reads TGCAGCGCCTCAGACCTGAGCTCTGGAAACACCATATATTTT.

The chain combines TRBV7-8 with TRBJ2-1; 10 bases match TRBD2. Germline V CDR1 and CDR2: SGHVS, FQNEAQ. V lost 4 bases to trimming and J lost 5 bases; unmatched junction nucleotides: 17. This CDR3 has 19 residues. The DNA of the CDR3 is TGTGCCAGCAGCTCAACCCGGACTAGCGGTTCCCCCACGGACAATGAGCAGTTCTTC. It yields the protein CASSSTRTSGSPTDNEQFF.

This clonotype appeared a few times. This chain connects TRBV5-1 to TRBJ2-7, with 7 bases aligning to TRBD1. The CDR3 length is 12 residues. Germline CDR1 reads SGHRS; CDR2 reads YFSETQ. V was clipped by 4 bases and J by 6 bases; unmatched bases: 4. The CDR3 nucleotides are TGCGCCAGCAGCGTGAACAGGGGCGAGCAGTACTTC. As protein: CASSVNRGEQYF. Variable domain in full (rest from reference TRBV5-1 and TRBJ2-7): KAGVTQTPRYLIKTRGQQVTLSCSPISGHRSVSWYQQTPGQGLQFLFEYFSETQRNKGNFPGRFSGRQFSNSRSEMNVSTLELGDSALYLCASSVNRGEQYFGPGTRLTVT.

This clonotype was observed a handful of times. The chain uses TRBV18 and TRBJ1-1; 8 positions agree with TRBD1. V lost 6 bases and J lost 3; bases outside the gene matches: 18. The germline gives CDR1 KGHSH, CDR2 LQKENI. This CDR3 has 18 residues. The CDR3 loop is CASSHGTGGLRVYTEAFF. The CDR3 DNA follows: TGTGCCAGCTCTCACGGGACAGGAGGACTTCGAGTATACACTGAAGCTTTCTTT.